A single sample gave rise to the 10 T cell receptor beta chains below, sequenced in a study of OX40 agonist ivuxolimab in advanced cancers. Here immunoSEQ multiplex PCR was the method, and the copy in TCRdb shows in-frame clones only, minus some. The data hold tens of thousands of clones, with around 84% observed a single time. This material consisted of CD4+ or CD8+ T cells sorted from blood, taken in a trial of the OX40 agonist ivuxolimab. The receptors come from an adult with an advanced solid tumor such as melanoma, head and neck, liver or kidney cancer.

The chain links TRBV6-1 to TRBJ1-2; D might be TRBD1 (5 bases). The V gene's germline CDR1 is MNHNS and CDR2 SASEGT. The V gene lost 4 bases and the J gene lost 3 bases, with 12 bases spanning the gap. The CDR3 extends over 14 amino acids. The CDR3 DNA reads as TGTGCCAGCAGTGTCAACGGCAGGGACTATGGCTACACCTTC. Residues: CASSVNGRDYGYTF.

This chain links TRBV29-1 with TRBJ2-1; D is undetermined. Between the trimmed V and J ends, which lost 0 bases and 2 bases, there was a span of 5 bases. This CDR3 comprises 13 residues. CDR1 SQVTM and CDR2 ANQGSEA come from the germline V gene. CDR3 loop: CSVEDLTYNEQFF. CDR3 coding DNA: TGCAGCGTTGAAGATTTGACCTACAATGAGCAGTTCTTC.

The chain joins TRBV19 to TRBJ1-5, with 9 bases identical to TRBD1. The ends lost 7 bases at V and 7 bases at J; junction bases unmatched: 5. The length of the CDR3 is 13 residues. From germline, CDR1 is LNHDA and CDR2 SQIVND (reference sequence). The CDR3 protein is CASKDRGYQPQHF. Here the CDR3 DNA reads TGTGCCAGTAAAGACAGGGGGTACCAGCCCCAGCATTTT.

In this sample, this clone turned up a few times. The CDR3 DNA sequence: TGTGCCAGCTCACAGGGGACAGGGGAAGGGTACGAGCAGTACGTC. This gives the protein CASSQGTGEGYEQYV. This sequence joins TRBV18 and TRBJ2-7; 10 bases are shared with TRBD1. The CDR3 is made up of 15 amino acids. Trimming at V came to 4 bases and at J to 4 bases, leaving 7 bases not matched to a gene. Per germline, CDR1 KGHSH and CDR2 LQKENI.

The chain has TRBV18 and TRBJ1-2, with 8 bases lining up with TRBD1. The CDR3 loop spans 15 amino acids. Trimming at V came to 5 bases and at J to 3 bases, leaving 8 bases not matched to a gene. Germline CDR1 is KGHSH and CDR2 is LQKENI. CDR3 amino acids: CASSTGGAGYYGYTF. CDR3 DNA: TGTGCCAGCTCAACAGGGGGGGCCGGATACTATGGCTACACCTTC.

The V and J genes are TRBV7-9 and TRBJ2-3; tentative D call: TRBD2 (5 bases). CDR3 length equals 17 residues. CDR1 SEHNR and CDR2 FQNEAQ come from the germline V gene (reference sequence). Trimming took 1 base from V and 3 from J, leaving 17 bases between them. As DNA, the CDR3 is TGTGCCAGCAGCTTAGAAGCTCTTAGCGATGGGACAGATACGCAGTATTTT. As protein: CASSLEALSDGTDTQYF.

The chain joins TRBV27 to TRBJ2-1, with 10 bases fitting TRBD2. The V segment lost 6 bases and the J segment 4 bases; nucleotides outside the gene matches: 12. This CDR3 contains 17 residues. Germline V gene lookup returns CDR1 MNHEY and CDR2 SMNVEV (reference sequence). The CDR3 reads CASRTDHLAGVYNEQFF. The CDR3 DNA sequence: TGTGCCAGCAGGACTGACCACCTAGCGGGGGTTTACAATGAGCAGTTCTTC.

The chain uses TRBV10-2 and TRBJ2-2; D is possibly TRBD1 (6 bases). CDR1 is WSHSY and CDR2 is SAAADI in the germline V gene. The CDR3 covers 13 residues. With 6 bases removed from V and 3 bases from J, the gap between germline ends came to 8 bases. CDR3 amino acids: CASRAGDTGELFF. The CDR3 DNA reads TGCGCCAGCAGGGCAGGGGACACCGGGGAGCTGTTTTTT.

CDR3 sequence reads: CASSPHGSNQPQHF. The CDR3 DNA follows: TGTGCCAGCAGCCCCCATGGTTCTAATCAGCCCCAGCATTTT. The J gene is TRBJ1-5, the V gene TRBV28; D not certain. CDR3 length equals 14 residues. Looked up from germline, CDR1 is MDHEN and CDR2 is SYDVKM. The V end lost 6 bases, the J end lost 4 bases, and 13 bases lay between the germline ends.

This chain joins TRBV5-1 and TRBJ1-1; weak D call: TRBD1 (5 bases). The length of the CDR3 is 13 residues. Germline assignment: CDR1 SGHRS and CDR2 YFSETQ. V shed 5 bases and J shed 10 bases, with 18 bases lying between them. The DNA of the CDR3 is TGCGCCAGCAGTTCCGGGACCTCCAAGGGAGCTTTCTTT. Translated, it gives CASSSGTSKGAFF.